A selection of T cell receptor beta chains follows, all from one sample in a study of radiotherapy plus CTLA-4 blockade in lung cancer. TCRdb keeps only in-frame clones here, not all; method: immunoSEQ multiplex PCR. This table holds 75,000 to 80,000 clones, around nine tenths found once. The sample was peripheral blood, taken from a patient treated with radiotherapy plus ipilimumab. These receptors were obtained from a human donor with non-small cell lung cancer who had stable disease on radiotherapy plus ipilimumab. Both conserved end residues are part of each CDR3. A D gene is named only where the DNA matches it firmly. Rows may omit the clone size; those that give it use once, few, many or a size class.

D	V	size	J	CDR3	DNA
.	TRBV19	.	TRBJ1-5	CASGAGPNQPQHF	TGTGCCAGTGGGGCAGGGCCCAATCAGCCCCAGCATTTT
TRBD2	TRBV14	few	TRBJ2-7	CASSQTSGGSYEQYF	TGTGCCAGCAGCCAAACTAGCGGGGGTTCCTACGAGCAGTACTTC
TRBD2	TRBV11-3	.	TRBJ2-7	CASSRGGSGSDEQYF	TGTGCCAGCAGCCGAGGAGGTAGCGGGAGCGACGAGCAGTACTTC
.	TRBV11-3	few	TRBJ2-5	CASSLDGSQGETQYF	TGTGCCAGCAGCTTAGACGGGTCGCAAGGAGAGACCCAGTACTTC
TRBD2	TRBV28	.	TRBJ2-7	CASSLSIGERGGSYEQYF	TGTGCCAGCAGTTTATCAATAGGGGAGCGGGGGGGCTCCTACGAGCAGTACTTC
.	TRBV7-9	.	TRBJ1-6	CASSFTTGSGGDSPLHF	TGTGCCAGCAGCTTCACTACGGGTTCAGGCGGGGATTCACCCCTCCACTTT
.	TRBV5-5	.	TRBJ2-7	CASSLGLGTYEQYF	TGTGCCAGCAGCTTGGGTTTGGGGACGTACGAGCAGTACTTC
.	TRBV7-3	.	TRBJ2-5	CASSLTGAQETQYF	TGTGCCAGCAGCTTAACAGGAGCACAAGAGACCCAGTACTTC
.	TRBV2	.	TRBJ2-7	CASSRASYEQYF	TGTGCCAGTTCACGGGCCTCCTACGAGCAGTACTTC
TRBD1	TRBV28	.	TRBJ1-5	CASNRQGGSNQPQHF	TGTGCCAGCAACCGACAGGGTGGAAGCAATCAGCCCCAGCATTTT
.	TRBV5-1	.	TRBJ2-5	CASSLRGNPQTQYF	TGCGCCAGCAGCTTGAGGGGGAACCCTCAGACCCAGTACTTC
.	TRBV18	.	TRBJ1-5	CASFSGGDQPQHF	TGTGCCAGCTTCTCGGGGGGCGATCAGCCCCAGCATTTT
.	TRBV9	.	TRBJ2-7	CASSVDVGEQYF	TGTGCCAGCAGCGTAGACGTCGGCGAGCAGTACTTC
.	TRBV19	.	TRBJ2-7	CASSIQDRGEQYF	TGTGCCAGTAGTATACAGGACAGAGGGGAGCAGTACTTC
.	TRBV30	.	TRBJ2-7	CAGSQRNGDEQYF	TGTGCCGGAAGCCAGAGGAATGGCGACGAGCAGTACTTC
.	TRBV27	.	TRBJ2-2	CASSYSARDTGELFF	TGTGCCAGCAGCTACTCGGCAAGGGACACCGGGGAGCTGTTTTTT
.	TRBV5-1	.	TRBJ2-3	CASKQGFPTDTQYF	TGCGCCAGCAAGCAGGGGTTTCCCACAGATACGCAGTATTTT
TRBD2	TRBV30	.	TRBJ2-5	CAWSGLADFQETQYF	TGTGCCTGGAGTGGACTAGCGGATTTCCAAGAGACCCAGTACTTC
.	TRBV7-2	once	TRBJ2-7	CASSSPPFYEQYF	TGTGCCAGCAGCTCCCCGCCGTTCTACGAGCAGTACTTC
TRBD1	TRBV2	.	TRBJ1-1	CARTGVRTNTEAFF	TGTGCCAGGACAGGGGTCCGCACCAACACTGAAGCTTTCTTT
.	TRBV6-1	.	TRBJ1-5	CASSPLHPSNQPQHF	TGTGCCAGCAGCCCCTTGCACCCAAGCAATCAGCCCCAGCATTTT
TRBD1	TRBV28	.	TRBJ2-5	CASSLPGQGRETQYF	TGTGCCAGCAGTTTACCCGGACAGGGAAGAGAGACCCAGTACTTC
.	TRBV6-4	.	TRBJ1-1	CASSPDRWSTEAFF	TGTGCCAGCAGCCCGGACAGATGGAGCACTGAAGCTTTCTTT
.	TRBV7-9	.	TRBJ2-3	CASSGRRGTLNTQYF	TGTGCCAGCAGCGGACGAAGGGGGACCCTAAATACGCAGTATTTT
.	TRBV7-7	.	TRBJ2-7	CASSLVSEAVRRDEQYF	TGTGCTAGCAGCTTAGTAAGCGAAGCGGTCCGGAGGGACGAGCAGTACTTC
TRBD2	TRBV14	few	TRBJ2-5	CASSLGRQGPETQYF	TGTGCCAGCAGCCTCGGGAGGCAGGGCCCAGAGACCCAGTACTTC
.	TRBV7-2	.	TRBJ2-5	CASSHGGARETQYF	TGTGCCAGCAGCCATGGGGGGGCGAGAGAGACCCAGTACTTC
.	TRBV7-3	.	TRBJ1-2	CASSLRREANYGYTF	TGTGCCAGCAGCTTAAGGCGGGAGGCTAACTATGGCTACACCTTC
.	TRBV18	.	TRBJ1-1	CASSPPGLMNTEAFF	TGTGCCAGCTCACCCCCGGGACTCATGAACACTGAAGCTTTCTTT
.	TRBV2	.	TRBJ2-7	CASSVTPAEQYF	TGTGCCAGCAGTGTCACCCCGGCTGAGCAGTACTTC
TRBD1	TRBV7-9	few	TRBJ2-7	CASSSLSLKSGTGQYEQYF	TGTGCCAGCAGTTCACTCTCTTTAAAATCCGGGACAGGGCAATACGAGCAGTACTTC
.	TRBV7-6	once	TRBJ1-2	CASSLAAGKAEGTF	TGTGCCAGCAGCTTAGCGGCAGGGAAGGCGGAGGGAACCTTC
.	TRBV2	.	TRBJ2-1	CATPNRLNEQFF	TGTGCCACCCCTAACAGGTTAAATGAGCAGTTCTTC
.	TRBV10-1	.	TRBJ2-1	CASRKPGGGGYNEQFF	TGCGCCAGCAGGAAGCCGGGAGGGGGCGGCTACAATGAGCAGTTCTTC
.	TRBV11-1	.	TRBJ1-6	CASSLRQGRKNSPLHF	TGTGCCAGCAGCTTACGTCAGGGTAGAAAGAATTCACCCCTCCACTTT
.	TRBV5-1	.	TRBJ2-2	CASSSQNTGELFF	TGCGCCAGCAGCTCCCAAAACACCGGGGAGCTGTTTTTT
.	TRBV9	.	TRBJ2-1	CASGSKTKGDEQFF	TGTGCCAGCGGGAGTAAGACAAAGGGGGATGAGCAGTTCTTC
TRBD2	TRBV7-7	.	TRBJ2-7	CASIRKGLAGVSYEQYF	TGTGCTAGCATCCGAAAAGGACTAGCGGGAGTCTCCTACGAGCAGTACTTC
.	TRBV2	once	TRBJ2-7	CVSMRDLSYEQYF	TGTGTCAGCATGCGGGACTTATCCTACGAGCAGTACTTC
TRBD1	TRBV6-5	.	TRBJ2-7	CASSTPWGQTYEQYF	TGTGCCAGCAGTACGCCCTGGGGACAGACCTACGAGCAGTACTTC
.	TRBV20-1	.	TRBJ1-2	CSAISGEGYTF	TGCAGTGCTATCTCGGGGGAAGGCTACACCTTC
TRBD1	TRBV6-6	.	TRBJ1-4	CASSYVGQTEKLFF	TGTGCCAGCAGTTACGTGGGACAGACTGAAAAACTGTTTTTT
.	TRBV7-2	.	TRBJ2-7	CASSLLTEQYF	TGTGCCAGCAGCTTATTAACCGAGCAGTACTTC
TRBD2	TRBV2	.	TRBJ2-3	CASSELARLAGGLGVTDTQYF	TGTGCCAGCAGTGAATTGGCAAGACTAGCGGGAGGGCTTGGGGTCACAGATACGCAGTATTTT
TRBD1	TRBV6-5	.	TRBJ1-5	CASSYSRQGQGPQHF	TGTGCCAGCAGTTACTCCAGACAGGGACAAGGGCCCCAGCATTTT
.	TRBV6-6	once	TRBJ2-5	CAALGGGAESQYF	TGTGCCGCCCTCGGTGGGGGCGCAGAAAGCCAGTACTTC
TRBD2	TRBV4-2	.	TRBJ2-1	CASSQLTSGGANEQFF	TGTGCCAGCAGCCAACTTACTAGCGGGGGGGCCAATGAGCAGTTCTTC
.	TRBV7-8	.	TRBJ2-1	CASVLGREQFF	TGTGCCAGCGTCCTCGGCCGGGAGCAGTTCTTC
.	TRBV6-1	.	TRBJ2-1	CASSSTGTVYNEQFF	TGTGCCAGCAGTTCAACCGGGACTGTTTACAATGAGCAGTTCTTC
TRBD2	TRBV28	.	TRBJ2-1	CASSQGLGSEQFF	TGTGCCAGCAGTCAGGGACTAGGGAGTGAGCAGTTCTTC
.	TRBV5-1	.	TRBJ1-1	CASRSTGHSPTTEAFF	TGCGCCAGCAGGTCGACCGGCCATAGCCCCACCACTGAAGCTTTCTTT
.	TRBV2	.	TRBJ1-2	CASSTSTGNYGYTF	.
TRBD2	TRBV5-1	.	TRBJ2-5	CASSVGLAGGGEQETQYF	TGCGCCAGCAGCGTGGGACTAGCGGGGGGAGGTGAGCAAGAGACCCAGTACTTC
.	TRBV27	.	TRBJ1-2	CASSLEFRGRATAYGYTF	TGTGCCAGCAGTTTAGAGTTTAGGGGACGCGCGACAGCCTATGGCTACACCTTC
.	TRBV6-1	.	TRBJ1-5	CASSDFAGINQPQHF	TGTGCCAGCAGTGATTTTGCGGGAATCAATCAGCCCCAGCATTTT
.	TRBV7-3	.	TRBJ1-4	CASSLLRGSAEKLFF	TGTGCCAGCAGCCTGCTCAGGGGCTCAGCAGAAAAACTGTTTTTT
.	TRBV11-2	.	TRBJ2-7	CASSLAGTGGGGEQYF	TGTGCCAGCAGCTTAGCGGGAACAGGGGGGGGAGGCGAGCAGTACTTC